This entry lists 7 T cell receptor beta chains sequenced from one sample in a study of blood T cells in healthy people across ages. Alongside a J-beta primer mix, a sample-barcoded 5' primer served in a second PCR lasting about 7 to 11 cycles. TCRdb ran MiXCR on the 5' RACE reads and lists one entry per CDR3 protein. The profile shows hundreds of thousands of distinct CDR3 sequences, 22% of them singletons. Sequenced material: blood. Receptors were obtained from a man aged 65 to 85 in good health.

This chain joins TRBV12-3 or TRBV12-4 and TRBJ2-1, with no clear D. CDR3 length: 13 residues. Trimming removed 7 bases from V and 4 bases from J, with 11 bases in between. The chain's CDR3 is CASTPTAYNEQFF. The CDR3 nucleotides are TGTGCCAGCACCCCGACGGCTTACAATGAGCAGTTCTTC.

The chain employs TRBV6-2 or TRBV6-3 and TRBJ2-5, with D perhaps matching TRBD2 (5 bases). Germline CDR1 and CDR2: MNHEY and SVGEGT. This CDR3 is built from 15 residues. Trimming cost V 5 bases and J 0 bases, with 13 bases left between them. The CDR3 coding sequence is TGTGCCAGCAGTCTACTGGGAGAGTACCAAGAGACCCAGTACTTC. This encodes CASSLLGEYQETQYF.

The V call is TRBV5-1, the J call TRBJ1-1; TRBD1 matches at 8 bases. The CDR3 is made up of 16 amino acids. CDR1 is SGHRS and CDR2 is YFSETQ in the germline V gene. J gave up 1 base and V 3 bases, and 8 bases lay outside the gene matches. This CDR3 reads CASSSRTGRKNTEAFF. The DNA of the CDR3 is TGCGCCAGCAGCTCCCGGACAGGGAGGAAGAACACTGAAGCTTTCTTT.

This clonotype has at least ten counts. The V call is TRBV7-2, the J call TRBJ2-3; tentatively, D is TRBD2 (6 bases). The germline V and J ends were trimmed by 5 bases and 6 bases, with 12 bases remaining between them. The germline gives CDR1 SGHTA, CDR2 FQGNSA. The CDR3 sequence is 13 residues long. The CDR3 DNA is TGTGCCAGCAGCCTGGCTGGGAGGGATACGCAGTATTTT. It yields the protein CASSLAGRDTQYF.

The chain carries TRBV20-1 and TRBJ2-3; no clear D gene. This CDR3 spans 15 amino acids. Germline lookup yields CDR1 DFQATT and CDR2 SNEGSKA (reference sequence). The V and J ends lost 3 bases and 3 bases respectively, with 16 bases between them. The CDR3 protein is CSASRTVEQTDTQYF. In nucleotides, the CDR3 is TGCAGTGCTAGCCGGACCGTGGAGCAAACAGATACGCAGTATTTT.

The chain carries TRBV7-2 and TRBJ1-1, with D maybe TRBD1 (6 bases). The CDR3 has 12 residues. Germline lookup yields CDR1 SGHTA and CDR2 FQGNSA. The V end was cut by 5 bases, the J end by 5 bases, with 9 bases between. The CDR3 loop is CASSHGQTEAFF. CDR3 in DNA: TGTGCCAGCAGCCACGGACAGACTGAAGCTTTCTTT.

This clonotype appeared a few times. This chain joins TRBV20-1 and TRBJ2-3, with D perhaps TRBD2 (5 bases). Trimming pared 3 bases from V and 4 bases from J, leaving 17 bases between. The CDR3 length is 15 residues. Germline CDR1 and CDR2: DFQATT and SNEGSKA (reference sequence). Here the CDR3 reads CSASYSGVGADTQYF. For the CDR3, the DNA is TGCAGTGCTAGCTATTCGGGCGTCGGGGCAGATACGCAGTATTTT.